Following are 20 T cell receptor beta chains from one sample sequenced in a study of T cell repertoires in cytomegalovirus infection (dated by TCRdb to between 2018 and 2021). What this sample's treatment or condition label stands for: in vitro stimulation with specific CMV peptide epitopes to enrich CMV-specific T cells. Sequenced on an Illumina HiSeq 1500. The public reads were reprocessed in TCRdb via fastp at Q25 and MiXCR, keeping in-frame beta chains. Each record represents a unique CDR3 protein, reported with the most common genes and DNA among its rows. The sample table lists approximately 470,000 distinct CDR3 sequences, 40% to 50% of them with a count of one. About two fifths of the sample comes from the top ten. Their specific antigens are unknown. This sample comprised cultured PBMCs, obtained from culture after CMV antigen stimulation. These receptors came from a human donor in good health (CMV status not recorded). Some clones in this sample may be carry-over from other donors' samples.

This clonotype was observed a handful of times. The chain recombines TRBV7-9 with TRBJ2-5; the D gene is possibly TRBD2 (5 bases). This CDR3 has 15 residues. Per the germline V gene, CDR1 is SEHNR and CDR2 is FQNEAQ (reference sequence). V lost 5 bases, J lost 5 bases, and 18 bases lay in between. The CDR3 region has the DNA TGTGCCAGCAGCGAGAATGGCCTAGCACAGGAGACCCAGTACTTC. Protein: CASSENGLAQETQYF. The full variable domain, completed using reference TRBV7-9 and TRBJ2-5, is DTGVSQNPRHKITKRGQNVTFRCDPISEHNRLYWYRQTLGQGPEFLTYFQNEAQLEKSRLLSDRFSAERPKGSFSTLEIQRTEQGDSAMYLCASSENGLAQETQYFGPGTRLLVL.

This sequence joins TRBV5-1 and TRBJ1-1; 7 bases line up with TRBD1. Germline CDR1 reads SGHRS; CDR2 reads YFSETQ. This CDR3 is built from 15 residues. V gave up 2 bases and J gave up 10 bases; unmatched junction bases: 14. Here the CDR3 DNA reads TGCGCCAGCAGCTTTGTGGGCCAGGGGGGGCCTGGAGCTTTCTTT. Amino acid sequence: CASSFVGQGGPGAFF. The whole variable domain, remainder taken from reference TRBV5-1 and TRBJ1-1, is KAGVTQTPRYLIKTRGQQVTLSCSPISGHRSVSWYQQTPGQGLQFLFEYFSETQRNKGNFPGRFSGRQFSNSRSEMNVSTLELGDSALYLCASSFVGQGGPGAFFGQGTRLTVV.

This clonotype was picked up a small number of times. The chain couples TRBV27 to TRBJ1-6, with D possibly being TRBD1 (5 bases). V was shortened by 6 bases and J by 0 bases, with 12 bases between the two germline ends. The CDR3 totals 16 residues. The germline V gene encodes CDR1 MNHEY and CDR2 SMNVEV (reference sequence). CDR3 nucleotide sequence: TGTGCCAGCAGCCCCAGACAGAGCTCCTATAATTCACCCCTCCACTTT. This gives the protein CASSPRQSSYNSPLHF.

This clonotype has only a few counts. The CDR3, as DNA: TGTGCCAGCCCCTCTCCCGTGTACACTGAAGCTTTCTTT. As protein: CASPSPVYTEAFF. This sequence joins TRBV6-1 and TRBJ1-1; D is ambiguous. This CDR3 spans 13 amino acids. Trimming cost V 8 bases and J 3 bases, with 13 bases left between them. Germline assignment: CDR1 MNHNS and CDR2 SASEGT.

This clonotype has just a few counts. The J gene is TRBJ2-5, the V gene TRBV6-5; D is undetermined. The CDR3 runs 11 residues. The germline V and J ends were trimmed by 8 bases and 5 bases, with 9 bases remaining between them. CDR1 is MNHEY, CDR2 SVGAGI, per germline. This CDR3 is CASGPGETQYF. Here the CDR3 DNA reads TGTGCCAGCGGCCCCGGGGAGACCCAGTACTTC.

This clonotype has just a few counts. The J gene is TRBJ2-1, the V gene TRBV12-3 or TRBV12-4; 12 positions agree with TRBD2. The CDR3 consists of 14 residues. Germline trimming cut 6 bases from V and 9 bases from J; bases unmatched to any gene: 6. CDR3 loop: CASRTSGRLSEQFF. CDR3 nucleotides: TGTGCCAGCAGGACTAGCGGGAGATTGAGTGAGCAGTTCTTC.

The chain uses TRBV7-4 and TRBJ1-2; D ambiguous. CDR3 length: 15 amino acids. Germline-derived CDR1 and CDR2 are SGHVT and SQSDAQ. Trimming took 2 bases from V and 5 from J, leaving 15 bases between them. The CDR3 protein is CASSLSSDGTYGYTF. In DNA form, the CDR3 reads TGTGCCAGCAGCTTATCTTCCGACGGCACATATGGCTACACCTTC.

V gene TRBV12-3 or TRBV12-4 combines with J gene TRBJ1-3; D might be TRBD1 (6 bases). This CDR3 is built from 16 residues. V was clipped by 6 bases and J by 4 bases, with 19 bases between them. The CDR3 loop is CASRTSRGFAGNTIYF. CDR3 in DNA: TGTGCCAGCAGGACATCCAGGGGTTTTGCGGGAAACACCATATATTTT.

Regarding this clonotype: Germline is not matched at one junction end, which may reflect a read error. The chain links TRBV4-1 to TRBJ2-5; D might be TRBD2 (7 bases). Germline CDR1 and CDR2: MGHRA and YSYEKL. The CDR3 extends over 14 amino acids. The CDR3 DNA follows: TGTGCCAGCAGCCAAGGACTAGGGGGTTTAGACCAGTACTTC. This codes for CASSQGLGGLDQYF.

This clonotype has only one observation. The rearrangement uses TRBV12-3 or TRBV12-4 and TRBJ2-1, with 9 bases matching TRBD2. This CDR3 is 17 amino acids long. V shed 6 bases and J 2 bases; nucleotides not matched to a gene: 11. CDR3 region: CASSPLAGRRAYNEQFF. The CDR3, as DNA: TGTGCCAGCAGCCCACTAGCGGGCAGGCGGGCCTACAATGAGCAGTTCTTC.

The CDR3 DNA is TGTGCTAGTGGTTTGGGCCAGGCCTACAATGAGCAGTTCTTC. Its translation is CASGLGQAYNEQFF. This rearrangement joins TRBV12-5 to TRBJ2-1; D not resolved. V dropped 1 base and J dropped 2 bases, with 6 bases sitting between them. Germline-derived CDR1 and CDR2 are LGHNT and FRNRAP. This CDR3 spans 14 amino acids.

The J gene is TRBJ2-7, the V gene TRBV7-8; D gene unclear. Trimming removed 3 bases from V and 2 bases from J, with 8 bases in between. This CDR3 is built from 13 residues. Germline values: CDR1 SGHVS, CDR2 FQNEAQ. CDR3 in DNA: TGTGCCAGCAGCTTCGGAGTCACCTACGAGCAGTACTTC. Protein: CASSFGVTYEQYF.

The rearrangement links TRBV7-9 to TRBJ2-1; 7 nucleotides match TRBD1. Unmatched junction bases numbered 11, after V lost 2 bases and J lost 4 bases. Looked up from germline, CDR1 is SEHNR and CDR2 is FQNEAQ (reference sequence). The CDR3 is 17 amino acids. This CDR3 reads CASSLRQGEASYNEQFF. The CDR3 DNA is TGTGCCAGCAGCTTAAGGCAGGGGGAAGCCTCGTACAATGAGCAGTTCTTC.

This chain joins TRBV7-2 and TRBJ2-7; no definite D call. Trimming removed 5 bases from V and 5 bases from J, with 16 bases in between. The germline CDR1 and CDR2 sequences are SGHTA and FQGNSA. CDR3 length: 14 residues. For the CDR3, the DNA is TGTGCCAGCAGCCGGGTAGGGTTGGGTGACGAGCAGTACTTC. It codes for CASSRVGLGDEQYF.

This chain connects TRBV2 to TRBJ1-1; no definite D call. Looked up from germline, CDR1 is SNHLY and CDR2 is FYNNEI. The length of the CDR3 is 13 residues. V shed 5 bases and J shed 1 base, with 8 bases lying between them. The CDR3 sequence: CASSTNSNTEAFF. CDR3 DNA: TGTGCCAGCAGTACGAATTCGAACACTGAAGCTTTCTTT. The full variable domain, with the rest looked up from reference TRBV2 and TRBJ1-1, is EPEVTQTPSHQVTQMGQEVILRCVPISNHLYFYWYRQILGQKVEFLVSFYNNEISEKSEIFDDQFSVERPDGSNFTLKIRSTKLEDSAMYFCASSTNSNTEAFFGQGTRLTVV.

V is TRBV7-2 and J is TRBJ2-3; TRBD2 might be the D (6 bases). Germline V lookup: CDR1 SGHTA, CDR2 FQGNSA. Trimming shortened V by 2 bases and J by 4 bases, and 13 bases separated the two germline ends. The CDR3 spans 15 residues. The CDR3 nucleotides are TGTGCCAGCAGCTTACGCGGGGCGGAGGCAGATACGCAGTATTTT. This translates into CASSLRGAEADTQYF. Using reference TRBV7-2 and TRBJ2-3 for the parts outside the CDR3, the full variable domain is GAGVSQSPSNKVTEKGKDVELRCDPISGHTALYWYRQSLGQGLEFLIYFQGNSAPDKSGLPSDRFSAERTGGSVSTLTIQRTQQEDSAVYLCASSLRGAEADTQYFGPGTRLTVL.

This clonotype has only a few counts. The gene calls are TRBV7-2 and TRBJ2-5; 9 bases match TRBD2. Germline V gene sequence: CDR1 SGHTA, CDR2 FQGNSA. The CDR3 is 16 residues long. J gave up 5 bases and V 6 bases, and 13 bases lay outside the gene matches. CDR3 loop: CASSSRGSGSSETQYF. The CDR3 DNA follows: TGTGCCAGCAGTTCCCGGGGTAGCGGGAGTTCGGAGACCCAGTACTTC.

This clonotype was seen only a few times. V and J are TRBV28 and TRBJ1-5; no firm D call. The germline gives CDR1 MDHEN, CDR2 SYDVKM. This CDR3 has 15 residues. V gave up 7 bases and J gave up 0 bases, with 13 bases separating them. CDR3 sequence: CASTPSSYSNQPQHF. As DNA, the CDR3 is TGTGCCAGCACCCCTTCCAGCTATAGCAATCAGCCCCAGCATTTT.

Only a few counts were recorded for this clonotype. V is TRBV9 and J is TRBJ2-2, with D possibly being TRBD2 (5 bases). V was shortened by 0 bases and J by 0 bases, with 15 bases between the two germline ends. Germline CDR1 reads SGDLS; CDR2 reads YYNGEE. The CDR3 has 18 amino acids. The CDR3 loop is CASSVDFSETSNTGELFF. The CDR3 DNA reads TGTGCCAGCAGCGTAGATTTTAGCGAAACCTCGAACACCGGGGAGCTGTTTTTT. Complete variable domain (other parts from reference TRBV9 and TRBJ2-2): DSGVTQTPKHLITATGQRVTLRCSPRSGDLSVYWYQQSLDQGLQFLIQYYNGEERAKGNILERFSAQQFPDLHSELNLSSLELGDSALYFCASSVDFSETSNTGELFFGEGSRLTVL.

This clonotype has only a few counts. V gene TRBV5-4 combines with J gene TRBJ2-1; TRBD2 aligns across 9 bases. Germline-derived CDR1 and CDR2 are SGHNT and YYREEE (reference sequence). The CDR3 consists of 14 residues. V shed 4 bases and J 8 bases; nucleotides not matched to a gene: 7. Here the CDR3 DNA reads TGTGCCAGCAGCAGCGGGGGGCGGGGTGATGAGCAGTTCTTC. Amino acids: CASSSGGRGDEQFF.